This entry is about one TCR beta chain. The data stem from a study of CD8 T cells in Susac syndrome. After extraction with the RNeasy kit, roughly 0.5 to 1 ug of the RNA was reverse transcribed using random hexamers. TCR beta CDR3 was amplified by immunoSEQ covering 54 Vbeta and 13 Jbeta. TCRdb fed the immunoSEQ multiplex PCR reads into MiXCR, producing one record per CDR3 protein. Found here are about 200,000 distinct CDR3 sequences, approximately 90% of them singletons; the top ten hold roughly 0.15%. Sequencing of TCR beta was undertaken in CD8+ and CD4+ T cells derived from blood. The multiple sclerosis control group was made up of treatment-naive patients with stable or active relapsing-remitting disease. With 2 bases clipped from V and 1 base from J, the junction kept 8 bases outside the gene matches. Germline V CDR1 and CDR2: LGHNT, FRNRAP. There are 18 residues in the CDR3.

The TCR sequence derives from a human donor with multiple sclerosis. The genes are TRBV12-5 and TRBJ2-1, with 10 bases lining up with TRBD2. Sequenced: CD8+ T cells from PBMCs. CDR3: CASGLHPLAGGSYNEQFF. CDR3 nucleotides: TGTGCTAGTGGTTTGCACCCCTTAGCGGGGGGTTCCTACAATGAGCAGTTCTTC.